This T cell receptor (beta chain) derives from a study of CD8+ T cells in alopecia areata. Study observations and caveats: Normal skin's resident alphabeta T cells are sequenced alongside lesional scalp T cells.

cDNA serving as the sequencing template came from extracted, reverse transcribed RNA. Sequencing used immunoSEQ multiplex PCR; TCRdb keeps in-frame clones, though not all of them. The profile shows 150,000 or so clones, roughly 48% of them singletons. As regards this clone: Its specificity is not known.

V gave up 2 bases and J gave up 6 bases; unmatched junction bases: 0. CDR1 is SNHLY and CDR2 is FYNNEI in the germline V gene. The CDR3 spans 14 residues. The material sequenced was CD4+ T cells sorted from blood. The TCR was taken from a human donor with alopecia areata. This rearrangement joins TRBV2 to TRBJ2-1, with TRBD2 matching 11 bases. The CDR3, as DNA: TGTGCCAGCAGTGAACTAGCGGGAGGCAATGAGCAGTTCTTC. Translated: CASSELAGGNEQFF.